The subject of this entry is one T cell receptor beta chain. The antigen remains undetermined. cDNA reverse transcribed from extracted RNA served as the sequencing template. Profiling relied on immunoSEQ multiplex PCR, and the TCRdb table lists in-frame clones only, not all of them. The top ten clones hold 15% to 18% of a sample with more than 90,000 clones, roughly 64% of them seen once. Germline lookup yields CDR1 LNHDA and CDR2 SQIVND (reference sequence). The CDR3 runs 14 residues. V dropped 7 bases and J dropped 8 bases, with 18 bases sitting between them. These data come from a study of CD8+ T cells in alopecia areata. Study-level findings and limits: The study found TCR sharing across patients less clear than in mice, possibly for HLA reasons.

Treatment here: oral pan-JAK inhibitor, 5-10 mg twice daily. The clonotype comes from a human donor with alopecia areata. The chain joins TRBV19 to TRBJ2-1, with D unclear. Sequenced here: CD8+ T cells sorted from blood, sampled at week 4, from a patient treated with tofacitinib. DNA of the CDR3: TGTGCCAGTAATCCTGGCTGGCAAGGGCATGAGCAGTTCTTC. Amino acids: CASNPGWQGHEQFF.